The T cell receptor (beta chain) under discussion was sequenced for a study of T cell responses to AZD1222 COVID-19 vaccine. The ends lost 8 bases at V and 8 bases at J; junction bases unmatched: 13. From germline, CDR1 is MNHEY and CDR2 SMNVEV (reference sequence). This CDR3 is built from 15 residues. Profiled with immunoSEQ multiplex PCR; TCRdb holds only in-frame clones, not every one. The sample records about 180,000 clones, 80% to 90% being singletons. The receptor comes from an adult who received the AZD1222 COVID-19 vaccine. Sequenced material: peripheral blood, taken 28 days after the second AZD1222 dose. The chain couples TRBV27 to TRBJ2-2; 8 nucleotides match TRBD2. CDR3 sequence (DNA): TGTGCCAGCCCGCCGGGACTAGAGAGGGCAGGGGAGCTGTTTTTT. Translation gives CASPPGLERAGELFF.